The TCR beta chain under discussion was sequenced for a study of blood T cell repertoires in COVID-19. Study background: Researchers got acute and convalescent COVID-19 samples from the United States, Italy and Spain. Sources were T cells, B-cell-depleted T cells, or PBMCs; the material itself was cDNA or gDNA.

Clones were read by immunoSEQ multiplex PCR, and TCRdb kept only the in-frame ones, dropping some. The sample lists about 99,000 clones, approximately 88% occurring once. With 6 bases clipped from V and 0 bases from J, the junction kept 4 bases outside the gene matches. CDR1 SNHLY and CDR2 FYNNEI come from the germline V gene. This CDR3 contains 16 residues. J is TRBJ2-6 and V is TRBV2, with 8 bases aligning to TRBD1. The clonotype originates from a man aged 55 to 70 with acute or convalescent COVID-19. What was sequenced was peripheral blood. This CDR3 is CASSRDRTSGANVLTF. The CDR3 nucleotides read TGTGCCAGCAGCCGGGACAGGACCTCTGGGGCCAACGTCCTGACTTTC.